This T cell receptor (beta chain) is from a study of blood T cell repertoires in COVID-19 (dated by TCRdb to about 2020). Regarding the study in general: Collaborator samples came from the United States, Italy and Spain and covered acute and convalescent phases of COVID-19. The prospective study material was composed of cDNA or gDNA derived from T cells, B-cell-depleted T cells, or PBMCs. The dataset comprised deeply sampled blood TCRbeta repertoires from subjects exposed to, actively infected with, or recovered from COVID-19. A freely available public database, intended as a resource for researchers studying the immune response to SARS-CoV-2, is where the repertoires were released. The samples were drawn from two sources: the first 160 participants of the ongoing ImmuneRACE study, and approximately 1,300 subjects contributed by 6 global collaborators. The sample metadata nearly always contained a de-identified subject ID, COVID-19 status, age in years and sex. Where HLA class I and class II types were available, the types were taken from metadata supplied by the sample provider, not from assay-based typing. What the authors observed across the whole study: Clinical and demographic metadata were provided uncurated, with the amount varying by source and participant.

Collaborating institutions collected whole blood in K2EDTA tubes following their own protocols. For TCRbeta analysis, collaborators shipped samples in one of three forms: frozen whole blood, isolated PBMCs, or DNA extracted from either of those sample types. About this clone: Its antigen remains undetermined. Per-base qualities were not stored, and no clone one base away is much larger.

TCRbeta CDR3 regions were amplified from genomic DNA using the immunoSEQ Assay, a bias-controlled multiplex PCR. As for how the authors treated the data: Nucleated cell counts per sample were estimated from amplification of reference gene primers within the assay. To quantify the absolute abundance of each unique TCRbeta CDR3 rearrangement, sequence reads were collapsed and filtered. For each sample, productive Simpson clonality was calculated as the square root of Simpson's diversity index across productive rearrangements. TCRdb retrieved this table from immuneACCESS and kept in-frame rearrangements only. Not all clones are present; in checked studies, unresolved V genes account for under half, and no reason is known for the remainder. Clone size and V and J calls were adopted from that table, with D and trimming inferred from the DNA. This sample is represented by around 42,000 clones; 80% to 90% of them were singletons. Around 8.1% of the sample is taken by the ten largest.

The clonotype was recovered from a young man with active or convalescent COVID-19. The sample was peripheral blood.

The CDR3 protein is CASSASGRWETQYF. The bases are TGTGCCAGCAGCGCTAGCGGTCGTTGGGAGACCCAGTACTTC. The rearranged segments are TRBV6-2 or TRBV6-3 and TRBJ2-5; TRBD2 agrees with 7 junctional bases. The CDR3 sequence holds 14 residues, the cysteine and phenylalanine included. CDR3 DNA only is kept here, 42 bases in frame from base 1. Here V drops 6 bases and J drops 5 bases, and the junction holds 9 bases not matched to any gene. Per the germline V gene, MNHEY is the CDR1 and SVGEGT is the CDR2.